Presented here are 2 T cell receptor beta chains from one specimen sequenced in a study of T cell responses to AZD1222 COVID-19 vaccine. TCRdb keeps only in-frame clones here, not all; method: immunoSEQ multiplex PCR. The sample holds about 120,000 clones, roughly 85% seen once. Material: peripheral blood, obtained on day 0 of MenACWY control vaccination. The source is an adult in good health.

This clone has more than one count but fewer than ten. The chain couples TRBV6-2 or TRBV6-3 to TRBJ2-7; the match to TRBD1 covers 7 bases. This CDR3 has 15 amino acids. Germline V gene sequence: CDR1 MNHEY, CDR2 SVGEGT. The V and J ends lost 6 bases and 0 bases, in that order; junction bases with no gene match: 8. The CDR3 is CASSSGTASSYEQYF. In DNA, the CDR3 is TGTGCCAGCAGCTCGGGGACAGCATCCTCCTACGAGCAGTACTTC.

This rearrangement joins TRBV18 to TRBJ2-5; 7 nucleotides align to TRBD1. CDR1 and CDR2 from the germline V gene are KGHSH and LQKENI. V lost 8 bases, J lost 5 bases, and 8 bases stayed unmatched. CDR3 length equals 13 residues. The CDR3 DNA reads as TGTGCCAGCGGGGACAGTCTCCTCGAGACCCAGTACTTC. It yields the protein CASGDSLLETQYF.